These 4 T cell receptor beta chains originate from one sample sequenced in a study of cytomegalovirus exposure and HLA in healthy donors. The PCR contained 60 Vbeta and 13 Jbeta primers. The table came from immunoSEQ multiplex PCR; TCRdb's copy has only in-frame clones and leaves some out. Among over 150,000 clones listed, roughly four fifths were seen once. Sequenced material: PBMCs. Receptors originate from a man in his fifties in good health and CMV-seropositive.

The CDR3 is CAWSFGRGSGELFF. The CDR3 DNA is TGTGCCTGGAGTTTCGGAAGGGGCTCCGGGGAGCTGTTTTTT. The chain is built from TRBV30 and TRBJ2-2, with TRBD1 as a possible D gene (5 bases). Trimming left V 2 bases short and J 6 bases short, with 13 bases between. The germline V gene encodes CDR1 GTSNPN and CDR2 SVGIG (reference sequence). This CDR3 contains 14 residues.

The CDR3: CASSQVGLAGGNEQFF. Here the CDR3 DNA reads TGTGCCAGCAGCCAAGTTGGTCTAGCGGGAGGCAATGAGCAGTTCTTC. The genes are TRBV4-2 and TRBJ2-1, with 11 bases lining up with TRBD2. This CDR3 is 16 amino acids long. Per germline, CDR1 LGHNA and CDR2 YNFKEQ. Losses at the gene ends were 1 base for V and 6 bases for J; bases not matched to a gene: 5.

This clone showed up just once. The chain is built from TRBV15 and TRBJ1-5; 11 bases match TRBD1. The CDR3 spans 19 residues. The V segment lost 1 base and the J segment 0 bases; nucleotides outside the gene matches: 8. In germline, CDR1 is LNHNV, CDR2 YYDKDF (reference sequence). The CDR3 protein is CATSRVGQGAIHSNQPQHF. The CDR3 DNA follows: TGTGCCACCAGCAGAGTAGGACAGGGGGCCATCCATAGCAATCAGCCCCAGCATTTT.

This chain links TRBV7-8 with TRBJ2-1; 9 bases match TRBD2. Germline CDR1 is SGHVS and CDR2 is FQNEAQ. Germline trimming cut 4 bases from V and 7 bases from J; bases unmatched to any gene: 8. The CDR3 covers 15 residues. CDR3: CASSSSSGVGNEQFF. For the CDR3, the DNA is TGTGCCAGCAGCTCCTCTAGCGGGGTCGGTAATGAGCAGTTCTTC.